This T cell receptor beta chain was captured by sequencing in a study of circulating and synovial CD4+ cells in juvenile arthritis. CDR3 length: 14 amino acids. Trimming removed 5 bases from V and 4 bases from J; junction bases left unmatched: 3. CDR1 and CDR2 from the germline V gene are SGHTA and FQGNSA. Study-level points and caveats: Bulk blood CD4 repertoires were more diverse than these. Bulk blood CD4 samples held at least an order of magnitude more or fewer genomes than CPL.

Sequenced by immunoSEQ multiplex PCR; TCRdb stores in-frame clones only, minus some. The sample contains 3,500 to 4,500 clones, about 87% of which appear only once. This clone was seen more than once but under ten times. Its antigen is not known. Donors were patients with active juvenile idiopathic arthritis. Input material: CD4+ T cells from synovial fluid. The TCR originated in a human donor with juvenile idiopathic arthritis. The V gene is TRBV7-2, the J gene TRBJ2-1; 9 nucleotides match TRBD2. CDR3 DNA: TGTGCCAGCAGCCGGGGACTAGCTTACAATGAGCAGTTCTTC. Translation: CASSRGLAYNEQFF.